This record covers a single T cell receptor beta chain. Germline CDR1 and CDR2: MNHNY and SVGAGI (reference sequence). The CDR3 totals 16 residues. After removal of 6 bases from V and 0 bases from J, the junction contained 5 bases not matched to a gene. This record belongs to a study of cytomegalovirus exposure and HLA in healthy donors. Overall study: The Caucasian-associated ancestry cluster held around 76% of over 350 genotyped donors.

This PCR relied on a set of 60 Vbeta primers and 13 Jbeta primers. Sequencing was performed with immunoSEQ multiplex PCR; in TCRdb, only in-frame clones are kept and a portion is missing. Of about 190,000 clones listed, about 90% are singletons. Sequenced material: PBMCs. The clonotype comes from a man aged 30-40 years in good health and CMV-seronegative. The J gene is TRBJ2-3, the V gene TRBV6-6, with 11 nucleotides matching TRBD2. The CDR3 is CASRTSGTSSTDTQYF. Here the CDR3 DNA reads TGTGCCAGCAGGACTAGCGGGACCTCTAGCACAGATACGCAGTATTTT.